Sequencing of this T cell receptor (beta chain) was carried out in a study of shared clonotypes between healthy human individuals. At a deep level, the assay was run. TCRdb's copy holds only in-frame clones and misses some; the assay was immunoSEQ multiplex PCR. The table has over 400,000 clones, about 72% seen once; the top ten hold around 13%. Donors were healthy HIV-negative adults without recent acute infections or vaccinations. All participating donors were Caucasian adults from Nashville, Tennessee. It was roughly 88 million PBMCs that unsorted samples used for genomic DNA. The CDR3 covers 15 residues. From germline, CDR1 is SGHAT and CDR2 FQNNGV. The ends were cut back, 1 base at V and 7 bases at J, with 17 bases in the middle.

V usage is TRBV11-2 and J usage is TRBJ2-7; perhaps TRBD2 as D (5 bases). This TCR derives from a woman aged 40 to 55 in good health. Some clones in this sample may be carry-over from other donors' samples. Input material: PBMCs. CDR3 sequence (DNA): TGTGCCAGCAGCTTAGCGGGATCCGAACCTCGGGAGCAGTACTTC. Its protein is CASSLAGSEPREQYF.